This T cell receptor beta chain was sequenced in a study of cytomegalovirus exposure and HLA in healthy donors. Findings of the study overall: With later analysis, a missense DCLRE1C variant became linked to TCR beta V- and J-gene trimming. The CMV antigen specificity of a few CMV-associated chains was confirmed through in vitro analysis.

The germline V and J ends were trimmed by 6 bases and 9 bases, with 15 bases remaining between them. The CDR3 totals 14 residues. Germline lookup yields CDR1 MRHNA and CDR2 SNTAGT. This clone was seen only a few times. The antigen remains undetermined. Both 60 Vbeta primers and 13 Jbeta primers went into the PCR. Produced via immunoSEQ multiplex PCR; TCRdb's table is partial and in-frame only. Seen here are about 150,000 clones, more than 65% observed once, and the top ten hold about 5.2%. The rearrangement joins TRBV6-4 to TRBJ1-6; D is possibly TRBD1 (5 bases). Material: PBMCs. The receptor's source is a man aged 25 to 45 in good health and CMV-seropositive. CDR3 region: CASRGDSEGSPLHF. For the CDR3, the DNA is TGTGCCAGCAGAGGGGATTCCGAAGGTTCACCCCTCCACTTT.